The clone carrying this T cell receptor beta chain was seen only a few times. Its antigen is undetermined. This record comes from a study of blood T cells in healthy people across ages. Whole-study findings and limits: Versus aged donors, long-lived donors had higher diversity and more naive CD4+ cells.

Germline CDR1 is MNHEY and CDR2 is SMNVEV (reference sequence). CDR3 size: 14 residues. Each donor gave roughly 9.8 milliliters of peripheral blood. With a J-beta primer mix and a sample-barcoded 5' primer, a second PCR ran roughly 6 to 11 cycles. TCRdb independently ran MiXCR on the 5' RACE reads; one entry per CDR3 protein. This table has around 1,100,000 distinct CDR3 sequences, about two fifths appearing once. The sequenced sample was blood. This clonotype was obtained from a man aged 18-30 years in good health. The chain links TRBV27 to TRBJ2-7, with D perhaps matching TRBD2 (6 bases). TRBJ2-5 matches the DNA end more closely, so the J call is doubtful. The CDR3 loop reads CASSLSQGGETQYF. The CDR3 coding sequence is TGTGCCAGCAGTTTATCTCAGGGAGGAGAGACCCAGTACTTC.